The 6 T cell receptor beta chains below were found in one sample sequenced in a study of spatial heterogeneity in lung cancer. Each CDR3 protein gets one entry after TCRdb re-called the 5' RACE reads with MiXCR. The sample consists of 39,000 or so distinct CDR3 sequences, roughly 10% of them appearing once. Sample time point: blood at routine non-recurrence follow-up after resection. Sequencing was performed on PBMCs, taken at follow-up. Receptors originate from a female donor with early-stage non-small cell lung cancer.

This clonotype has a count of ten or more. The chain recombines TRBV3-1 with TRBJ1-4, with D tentatively TRBD1 (5 bases). V was shortened by 4 bases and J by 8 bases, with 20 bases between the two germline ends. Per the germline V gene, CDR1 is LGHDT and CDR2 is YNNKEL (reference sequence). CDR3 length equals 16 residues. This CDR3 is CASSPDWDDEGEKLFF. The CDR3 DNA reads TGTGCCAGCAGCCCCGACTGGGACGATGAGGGGGAAAAACTGTTTTTT.

In this sample, this clonotype turned up many times. This rearrangement joins TRBV4-3 to TRBJ1-1, with D hard to call. Germline V lookup: CDR1 LGHNA, CDR2 YSLEER. Trimming took 3 bases from V and 0 from J, leaving 11 bases between them. CDR3 length: 15 amino acids. The CDR3 loop is CASSQDRSMNTEAFF. CDR3 DNA sequence: TGCGCCAGCAGCCAGGACCGCTCAATGAACACTGAAGCTTTCTTT.

This clonotype was seen a few times. The chain combines TRBV9 with TRBJ2-5; D is unclear. The CDR3 is 13 residues long. Germline V gene sequence: CDR1 SGDLS, CDR2 YYNGEE. Trimming shortened V by 0 bases and J by 5 bases, and 8 bases separated the two germline ends. The DNA for the CDR3 is TGTGCCAGCAGCGTAGGGGTTTTGGAGACCCAGTACTTC. Protein: CASSVGVLETQYF.

This clonotype was counted many times. In DNA form, the CDR3 reads TGTGCCAGCTCACCCCTCGAGGGAGATACGCAGTATTTT. It yields the protein CASSPLEGDTQYF. This chain joins TRBV18 and TRBJ2-3; maybe TRBD2 (5 bases). The CDR3 extends over 13 amino acids. Trimming removed 3 bases from V and 5 bases from J, with 9 bases in between. Germline V gene lookup returns CDR1 KGHSH and CDR2 LQKENI.

This rearrangement joins TRBV9 to TRBJ2-7; tentatively, D is TRBD1 or TRBD2 (5 bases each). Trimming left V 7 bases short and J 1 base short, with 12 bases between. Germline V gene lookup returns CDR1 SGDLS and CDR2 YYNGEE. The CDR3 is 13 residues long. The CDR3 nucleotides are TGTGCCAGCTCCTGGGGGTCGTCCTACGAGCAGTACTTC. It encodes CASSWGSSYEQYF.

The sample holds a few counts of this clonotype. The V gene is TRBV23-1, the J gene TRBJ2-3, with TRBD1 identical over 9 bases. TRBV23-1 is assigned to the ORF class and has an uncertain function. Unmatched junction bases numbered 11, after V lost 3 bases and J lost 7 bases. The CDR3 loop spans 16 amino acids. The CDR3 DNA sequence: TGCGCCAGCAGTCATTACCGGACAGGGGACATGAATACGCAGTATTTT. This translates into CASSHYRTGDMNTQYF.